A single TCR beta chain is shown here with its context. Sequencing was performed with immunoSEQ multiplex PCR; in TCRdb, only in-frame clones are kept and a portion is missing. The table includes 70,000 or so clones, 90% detected once. The entry originates in a study of PD-L1 blockade in urothelial cancer. Trimming shortened V by 1 base and J by 8 bases, and 12 bases separated the two germline ends. Germline V lookup: CDR1 SGHTA, CDR2 FQGTGA. There are 13 residues in the CDR3. Stated time point: pretreatment peripheral blood. Patients in the study were battling locally advanced or metastatic urothelial carcinoma.

The source was PBMCs, collected around atezolizumab (anti-PD-L1) treatment. The J gene is TRBJ2-7, the V gene TRBV7-3; maybe TRBD2 (5 bases). The sequence was obtained from a man between 65 and 85 years old with urothelial cancer. The CDR3 nucleotides are TGTGCCAGCAGCTTAAGTCGGAACGGGAAGCAGTACTTC. Its translation is CASSLSRNGKQYF.